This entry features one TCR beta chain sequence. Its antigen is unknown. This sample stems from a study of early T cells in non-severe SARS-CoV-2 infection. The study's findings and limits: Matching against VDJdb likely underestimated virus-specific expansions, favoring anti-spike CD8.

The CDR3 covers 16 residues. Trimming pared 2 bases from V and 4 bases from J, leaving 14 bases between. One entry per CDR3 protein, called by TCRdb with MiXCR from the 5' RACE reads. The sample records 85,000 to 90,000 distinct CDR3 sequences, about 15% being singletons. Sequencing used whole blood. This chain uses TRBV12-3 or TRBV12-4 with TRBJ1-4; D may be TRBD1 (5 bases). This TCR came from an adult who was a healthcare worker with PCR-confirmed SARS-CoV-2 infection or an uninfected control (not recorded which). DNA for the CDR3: TGTGCCAGCAGTTTAAGGGCAGGGTTGATTAATGAAAAACTGTTTTTT. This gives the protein CASSLRAGLINEKLFF.